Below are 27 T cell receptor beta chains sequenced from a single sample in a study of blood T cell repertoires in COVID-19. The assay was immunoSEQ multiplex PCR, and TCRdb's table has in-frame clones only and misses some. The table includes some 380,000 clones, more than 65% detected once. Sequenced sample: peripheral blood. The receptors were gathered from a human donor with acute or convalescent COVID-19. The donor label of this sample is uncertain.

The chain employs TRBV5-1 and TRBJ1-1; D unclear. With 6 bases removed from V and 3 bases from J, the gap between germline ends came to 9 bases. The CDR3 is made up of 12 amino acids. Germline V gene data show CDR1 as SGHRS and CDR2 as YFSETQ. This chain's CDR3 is CASIGEYTEAFF. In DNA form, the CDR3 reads TGCGCCAGCATCGGGGAATACACTGAAGCTTTCTTT.

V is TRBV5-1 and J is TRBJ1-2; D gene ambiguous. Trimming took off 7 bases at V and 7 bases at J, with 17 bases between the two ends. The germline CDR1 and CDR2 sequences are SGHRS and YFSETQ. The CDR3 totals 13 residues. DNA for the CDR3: TGCGCCAGCTCCATCATCGGGTTGGGTGGCTACACCTTC. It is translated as CASSIIGLGGYTF.

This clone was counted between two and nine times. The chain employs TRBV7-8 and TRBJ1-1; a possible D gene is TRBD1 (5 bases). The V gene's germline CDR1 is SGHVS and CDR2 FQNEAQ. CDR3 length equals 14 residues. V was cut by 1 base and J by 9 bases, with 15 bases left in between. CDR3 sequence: CASSLVGGSAKAFF. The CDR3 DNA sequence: TGTGCCAGCAGCTTAGTTGGGGGGAGTGCCAAAGCTTTCTTT.

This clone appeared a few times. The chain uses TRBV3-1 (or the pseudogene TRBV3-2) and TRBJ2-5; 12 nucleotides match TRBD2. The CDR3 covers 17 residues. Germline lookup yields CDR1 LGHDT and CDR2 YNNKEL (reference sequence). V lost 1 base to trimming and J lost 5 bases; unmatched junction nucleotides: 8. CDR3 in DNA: TGTGCCAGCAGCCAAGGGGCTAGCGGGAGGGCCGGGGAGACCCAGTACTTC. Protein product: CASSQGASGRAGETQYF.

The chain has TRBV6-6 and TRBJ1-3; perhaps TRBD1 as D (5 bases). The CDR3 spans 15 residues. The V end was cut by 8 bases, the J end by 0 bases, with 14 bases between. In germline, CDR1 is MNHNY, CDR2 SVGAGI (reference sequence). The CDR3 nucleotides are TGTGCCAGCGTAGACGGGGGGTACTCTGGAAACACCATATATTTT. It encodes CASVDGGYSGNTIYF.

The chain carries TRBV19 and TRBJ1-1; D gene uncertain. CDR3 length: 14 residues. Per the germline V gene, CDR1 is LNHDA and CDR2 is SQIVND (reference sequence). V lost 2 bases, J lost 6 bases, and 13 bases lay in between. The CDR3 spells CASSIQRAIPEAFF. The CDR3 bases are TGTGCCAGTAGTATACAAAGAGCAATTCCTGAAGCTTTCTTT.

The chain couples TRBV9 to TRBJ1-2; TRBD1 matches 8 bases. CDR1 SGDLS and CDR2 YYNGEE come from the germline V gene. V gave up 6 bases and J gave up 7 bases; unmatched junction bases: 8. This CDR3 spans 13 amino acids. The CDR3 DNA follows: TGTGCCAGCACTCGGACAGGGAAGGGTGGCTACACCTTC. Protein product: CASTRTGKGGYTF.

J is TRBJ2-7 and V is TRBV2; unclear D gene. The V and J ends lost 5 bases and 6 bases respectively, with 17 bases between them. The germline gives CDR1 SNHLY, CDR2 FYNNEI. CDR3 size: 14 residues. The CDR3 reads CASSSYGVPGEQYF. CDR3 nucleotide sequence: TGTGCCAGCAGTAGCTACGGAGTACCGGGCGAGCAGTACTTC.

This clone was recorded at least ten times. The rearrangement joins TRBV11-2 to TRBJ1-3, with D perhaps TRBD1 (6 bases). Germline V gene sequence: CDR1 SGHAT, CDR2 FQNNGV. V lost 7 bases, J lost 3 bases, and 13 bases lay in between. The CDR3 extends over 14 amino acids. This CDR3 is CASTSGRGGNTIYF. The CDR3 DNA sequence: TGTGCCAGCACCTCGGGCAGGGGTGGAAACACCATATATTTT.

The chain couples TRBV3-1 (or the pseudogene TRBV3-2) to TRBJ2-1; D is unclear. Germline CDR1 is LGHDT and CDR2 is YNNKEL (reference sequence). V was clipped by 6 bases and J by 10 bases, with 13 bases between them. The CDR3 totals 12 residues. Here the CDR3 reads CASSKRLREQFF. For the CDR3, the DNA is TGTGCCAGCAGTAAAAGACTGAGGGAGCAGTTCTTC.

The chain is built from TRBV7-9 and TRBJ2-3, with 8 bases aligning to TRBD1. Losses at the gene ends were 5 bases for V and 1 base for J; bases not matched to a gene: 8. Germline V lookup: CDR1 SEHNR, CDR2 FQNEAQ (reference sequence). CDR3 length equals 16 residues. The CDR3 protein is CASSRQTGVGTDTQYF. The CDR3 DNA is TGTGCCAGCAGCCGCCAGACAGGGGTTGGCACAGATACGCAGTATTTT.

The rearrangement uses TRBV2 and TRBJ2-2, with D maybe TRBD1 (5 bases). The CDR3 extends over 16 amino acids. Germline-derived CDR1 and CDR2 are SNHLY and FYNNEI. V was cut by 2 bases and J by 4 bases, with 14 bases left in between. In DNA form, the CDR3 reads TGTGCCAGCAGTGAATTCGTTTTGGGGCTCACCGGGGAGCTGTTTTTT. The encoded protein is CASSEFVLGLTGELFF.

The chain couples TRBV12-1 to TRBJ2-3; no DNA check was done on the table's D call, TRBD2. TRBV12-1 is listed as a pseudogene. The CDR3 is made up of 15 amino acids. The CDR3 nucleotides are TGTGCCAGCAGCTTTGGATCTAGCGGCACAGATACGCAGTATTTT. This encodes CASSFGSSGTDTQYF.

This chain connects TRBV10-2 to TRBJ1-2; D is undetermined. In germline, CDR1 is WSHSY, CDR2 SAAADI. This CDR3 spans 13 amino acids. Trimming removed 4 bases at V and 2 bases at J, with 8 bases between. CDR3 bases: TGCGCCAGCAGTGGTGGGCCGAACTATGGCTACACCTTC. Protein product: CASSGGPNYGYTF.

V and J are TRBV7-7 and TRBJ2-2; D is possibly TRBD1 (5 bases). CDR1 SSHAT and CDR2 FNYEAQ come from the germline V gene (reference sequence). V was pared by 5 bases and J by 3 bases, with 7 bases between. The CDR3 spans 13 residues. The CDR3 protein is CASSRGYTGELFF. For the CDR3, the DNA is TGTGCCAGCAGCAGGGGATACACCGGGGAGCTGTTTTTT.

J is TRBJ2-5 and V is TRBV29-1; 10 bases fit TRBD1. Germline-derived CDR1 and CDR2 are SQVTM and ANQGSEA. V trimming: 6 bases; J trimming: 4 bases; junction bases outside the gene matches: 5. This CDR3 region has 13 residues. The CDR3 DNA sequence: TGCAGCGTCAGACAGGGGGCTTCAGAGACCCAGTACTTC. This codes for CSVRQGASETQYF.

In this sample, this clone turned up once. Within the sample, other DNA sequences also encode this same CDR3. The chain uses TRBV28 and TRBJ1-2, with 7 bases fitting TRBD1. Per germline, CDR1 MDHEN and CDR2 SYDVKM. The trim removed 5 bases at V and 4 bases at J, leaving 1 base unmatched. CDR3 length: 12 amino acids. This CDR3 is CASSRQGYGYTF. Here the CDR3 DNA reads TGTGCCAGCAGTCGACAGGGCTATGGCTACACCTTC.

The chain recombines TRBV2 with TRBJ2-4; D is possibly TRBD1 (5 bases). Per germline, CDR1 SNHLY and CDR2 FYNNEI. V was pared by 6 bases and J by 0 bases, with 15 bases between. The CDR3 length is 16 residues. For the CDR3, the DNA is TGTGCCAGCAGCGCGAGACAGTCCCTAGCCAAAAACATTCAGTACTTC. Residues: CASSARQSLAKNIQYF.

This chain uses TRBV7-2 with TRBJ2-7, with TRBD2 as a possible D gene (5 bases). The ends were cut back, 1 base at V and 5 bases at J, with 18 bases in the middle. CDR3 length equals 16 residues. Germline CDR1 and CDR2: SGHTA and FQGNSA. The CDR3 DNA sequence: TGTGCCAGCAGCTTAGTCCAGACGGACCTCGGGGACGAGCAGTACTTC. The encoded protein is CASSLVQTDLGDEQYF.

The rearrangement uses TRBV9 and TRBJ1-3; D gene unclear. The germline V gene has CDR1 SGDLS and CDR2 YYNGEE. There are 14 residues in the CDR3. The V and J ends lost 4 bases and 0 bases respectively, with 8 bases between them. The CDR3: CASSPYSSGNTIYF. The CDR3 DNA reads TGTGCCAGCAGCCCATACAGCTCTGGAAACACCATATATTTT.

CDR3 amino acids: CASSDRGRNEQFF. The CDR3 DNA sequence: TGTGCCAGCAGCGACAGGGGGAGGAATGAGCAGTTCTTC. V is TRBV7-9 and J is TRBJ2-1; 9 bases fit TRBD1. This CDR3 is 13 amino acids long. Germline lookup yields CDR1 SEHNR and CDR2 FQNEAQ (reference sequence). V lost 5 bases to trimming and J lost 7 bases; unmatched junction nucleotides: 3. The whole variable domain, filled in from reference TRBV7-9 and TRBJ2-1, reads DTGVSQNPRHKITKRGQNVTFRCDPISEHNRLYWYRQTLGQGPEFLTYFQNEAQLEKSRLLSDRFSAERPKGSFSTLEIQRTEQGDSAMYLCASSDRGRNEQFFGPGTRLTVL.

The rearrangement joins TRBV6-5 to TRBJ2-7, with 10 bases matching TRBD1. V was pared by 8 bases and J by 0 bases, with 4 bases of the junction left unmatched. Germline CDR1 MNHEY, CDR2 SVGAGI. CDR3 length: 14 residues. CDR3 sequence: CASRDRGYSYEQYF. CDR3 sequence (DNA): TGTGCCAGCCGGGACAGGGGCTACTCCTACGAGCAGTACTTC.

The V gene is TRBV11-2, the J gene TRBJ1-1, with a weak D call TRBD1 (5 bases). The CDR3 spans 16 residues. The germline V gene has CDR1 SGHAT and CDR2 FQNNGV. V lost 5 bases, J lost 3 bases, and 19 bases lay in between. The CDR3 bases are TGTGCCAGCAGCCTCCTCGGGGGGAGGCAGGACACTGAAGCTTTCTTT. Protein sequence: CASSLLGGRQDTEAFF.

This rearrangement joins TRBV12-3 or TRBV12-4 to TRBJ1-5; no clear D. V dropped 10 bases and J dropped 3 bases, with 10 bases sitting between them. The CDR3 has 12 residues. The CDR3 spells CAIGEDNQPQHF. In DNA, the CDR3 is TGTGCCATCGGGGAGGACAATCAGCCCCAGCATTTT.

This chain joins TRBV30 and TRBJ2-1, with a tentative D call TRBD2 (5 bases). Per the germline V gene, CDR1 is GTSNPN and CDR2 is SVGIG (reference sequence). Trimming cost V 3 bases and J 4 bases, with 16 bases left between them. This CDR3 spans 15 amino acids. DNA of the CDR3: TGTGCCTGGAGCGGAAGAGCGGTCGCTTACAATGAGCAGTTCTTC. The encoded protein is CAWSGRAVAYNEQFF.

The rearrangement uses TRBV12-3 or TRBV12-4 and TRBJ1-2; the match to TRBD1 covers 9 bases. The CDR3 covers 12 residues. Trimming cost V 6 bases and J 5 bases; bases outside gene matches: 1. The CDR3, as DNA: TGTGCCAGCAGCGACAGGGGGTATGGCTACACCTTC. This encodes CASSDRGYGYTF.

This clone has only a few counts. The CDR3 DNA sequence: TGTGCCAGCAGTCGAGCGGGACGGACAGATACGCAGTATTTT. This codes for CASSRAGRTDTQYF. V gene TRBV6-5 combines with J gene TRBJ2-3; 7 nucleotides match TRBD2. CDR1 is MNHEY and CDR2 is SVGAGI in the germline V gene. Trimming removed 5 bases from V and 3 bases from J; junction bases left unmatched: 5. This CDR3 is 14 amino acids long.